The 11 T cell receptor beta chains below come from one sample, sequenced in a study of blood T cell repertoires in COVID-19. Method: immunoSEQ multiplex PCR; TCRdb's copy keeps in-frame clones and lacks some. Among approximately 440,000 clones listed, around 90% were seen once. Source material: PBMCs or T cells enriched from blood (not recorded which). These receptors were taken from a woman between 18 and 29 years old who had recovered from COVID-19.

The chain links TRBV6-5 to TRBJ2-5; unclear D gene. The CDR3 is made up of 13 amino acids. In germline, CDR1 is MNHEY, CDR2 SVGAGI. Trimming removed 5 bases at V and 2 bases at J, with 9 bases between. The CDR3 nucleotides read TGTGCCAGCAGTCCTGACACACAAGAGACCCAGTACTTC. It specifies CASSPDTQETQYF.

V usage is TRBV3-1 (or the pseudogene TRBV3-2) and J usage is TRBJ1-5; weak D call: TRBD1 (6 bases). This CDR3 has 14 residues. The germline V gene encodes CDR1 LGHDT and CDR2 YNNKEL (reference sequence). Trimming cost V 11 bases and J 6 bases, with 20 bases left between them. The CDR3 is CAAGRSGDGQPQHF. CDR3 coding DNA: TGTGCCGCAGGCAGATCAGGGGACGGTCAGCCCCAGCATTTT.

The chain couples TRBV15 to TRBJ2-7; 7 bases map to TRBD2. With V trimmed by 0 bases and J by 0 bases, 5 bases remained unmatched. Germline loops: CDR1 LNHNV, CDR2 YYDKDF (reference sequence). The CDR3 spans 16 residues. The DNA of the CDR3 is TGTGCCACCAGCAGAGATGGCCCGGGGGGCTCCTACGAGCAGTACTTC. This gives the protein CATSRDGPGGSYEQYF.

The chain joins TRBV2 to TRBJ1-6; a possible D gene is TRBD1 (5 bases). V was shortened by 4 bases and J by 10 bases, with 11 bases between the two germline ends. The CDR3 is made up of 13 amino acids. Germline V gives CDR1 SNHLY, CDR2 FYNNEI. This CDR3 is CASSGGGRSPLHF. The CDR3 DNA follows: TGTGCCAGCAGTGGGGGGGGACGCTCACCCCTCCACTTT.

The chain has TRBV4-1 and TRBJ2-1; D may be TRBD1 (7 bases). The CDR3 has 12 residues. Germline lookup yields CDR1 MGHRA and CDR2 YSYEKL. V was trimmed by 1 base and J by 13 bases, leaving 11 bases between them. The CDR3 bases are TGCGCCAGCAGCCAAGGGACAGGACTACAGTTCTTC. Translation gives CASSQGTGLQFF.

In this sample, this clone turned up once. The chain combines TRBV5-1 with TRBJ2-7; perhaps TRBD2 as D (5 bases). V was cut by 2 bases and J by 5 bases, with 14 bases left in between. The CDR3 extends over 14 amino acids. The germline V gene encodes CDR1 SGHRS and CDR2 YFSETQ. CDR3 amino acids: CASSLLSLRDEQYF. The CDR3 DNA reads as TGCGCCAGCAGCTTATTGTCACTGCGGGACGAGCAGTACTTC.

The rearrangement uses TRBV6-4 and TRBJ2-3; D perhaps matches TRBD2 (6 bases). Germline CDR1 is MRHNA and CDR2 is SNTAGT. This CDR3 spans 15 amino acids. Trimming left V 3 bases short and J 2 bases short, with 12 bases between. Here the CDR3 DNA reads TGTGCCAGCAGTGAAGGTTCGGGAGACACAGATACGCAGTATTTT. The encoded protein is CASSEGSGDTDTQYF.

V gene TRBV2 combines with J gene TRBJ1-3; a weak D match, TRBD1 (6 bases). Trimming left V 4 bases short and J 2 bases short, with 9 bases between. Germline values: CDR1 SNHLY, CDR2 FYNNEI. The CDR3 runs to 14 residues. In DNA form, the CDR3 reads TGTGCCAGCAGTGTACAGGGCCCTGGAAACACCATATATTTT. Its translation is CASSVQGPGNTIYF.

The sample holds a few counts of this clone. J is TRBJ2-3 and V is TRBV30, with D unclear. V dropped 0 bases and J dropped 2 bases, with 3 bases sitting between them. Germline V gene sequence: CDR1 GTSNPN, CDR2 SVGIG (reference sequence). This CDR3 comprises 12 residues. CDR3 residues: CAWSVNTDTQYF. In DNA, the CDR3 is TGTGCCTGGAGTGTTAACACAGATACGCAGTATTTT.

The chain combines TRBV5-6 with TRBJ2-7, with D unresolved. V lost 1 base, J lost 7 bases, and 12 bases lay in between. CDR3 size: 13 residues. Per germline, CDR1 SGHDT and CDR2 YYEEEE. CDR3 protein: CASSLSQTGEQYF. DNA for the CDR3: TGTGCCAGCAGCTTGAGTCAAACCGGGGAGCAGTACTTC.

This clone has a handful of counts. The chain links TRBV28 to TRBJ1-2, with D possibly being TRBD1 (6 bases). The germline V gene has CDR1 MDHEN and CDR2 SYDVKM. V lost 5 bases and J 6 bases, leaving 22 bases between the germline ends. The CDR3 runs to 16 residues. This CDR3 is CASSQGWGQGVDGYTF. The CDR3, as DNA: TGTGCCAGCAGTCAGGGGTGGGGGCAGGGAGTAGATGGCTACACCTTC.